The 29 T cell receptor beta chains below were found in one sample sequenced in a study of blood T cells in healthy people across ages. Next came a second PCR, run for roughly 6 to 11 cycles, which used a sample-barcoded 5' primer along with a J-beta primer mix. TCRdb independently ran MiXCR on the 5' RACE reads; one entry per CDR3 protein. The sample includes about 830,000 distinct CDR3 sequences, nearly 60% of them seen just once. Material: blood. These receptors were taken from a man aged 25 to 40 in good health.

This clonotype was observed a single time. The V call is TRBV7-2, the J call TRBJ2-1; 7 positions agree with TRBD2. The V and J ends lost 5 bases and 8 bases, in that order; junction bases with no gene match: 9. There are 14 residues in the CDR3. From germline, CDR1 is SGHTA and CDR2 FQGNSA. CDR3 bases: TGTGCCAGCAGCACCGGGGACTACCGTGATGAGCAGTTCTTC. Protein: CASSTGDYRDEQFF. Full variable domain (remainder filled in from reference TRBV7-2 and TRBJ2-1): GAGVSQSPSNKVTEKGKDVELRCDPISGHTALYWYRQSLGQGLEFLIYFQGNSAPDKSGLPSDRFSAERTGGSVSTLTIQRTQQEDSAVYLCASSTGDYRDEQFFGPGTRLTVL.

The rearrangement links TRBV10-3 to TRBJ2-7; D may be TRBD1 (6 bases). Trimming left V 4 bases short and J 0 bases short, with 7 bases between. Germline lookup yields CDR1 ENHRY and CDR2 SYGVKD. The CDR3 has 13 amino acids. CDR3 coding DNA: TGTGCCATCAGTGGGACAGACTCCTACGAGCAGTACTTC. This gives the protein CAISGTDSYEQYF.

This clonotype was observed a few times. The gene calls are TRBV27 and TRBJ2-5, with 9 bases identical to TRBD1. The J call is uncertain, as TRBJ2-7 better fits the DNA end. The CDR3 extends over 14 amino acids. Germline lookup yields CDR1 MNHEY and CDR2 SMNVEV (reference sequence). CDR3 coding DNA: TGTGCCAGCAGAGTACAGGGGGCTAAAGGCGAGCAGTACTTC. It yields the protein CASRVQGAKGEQYF.

V usage is TRBV7-9 and J usage is TRBJ2-5; D gene ambiguous. Judging by the DNA end, TRBJ2-7 fits better; the J call may be wrong. Germline CDR1 is SEHNR and CDR2 is FQNEAQ (reference sequence). The CDR3 sequence is 15 residues long. This CDR3 is CASSLGSVSPGEQYF. The DNA of the CDR3 is TGTGCCAGCAGCTTGGGCAGTGTAAGCCCTGGCGAGCAGTACTTC.

The chain links TRBV2 to TRBJ2-3; a possible D gene is TRBD2 (5 bases). CDR1 is SNHLY, CDR2 FYNNEI, per germline. V was shortened by 4 bases and J by 2 bases, with 16 bases between the two germline ends. The CDR3 runs to 16 residues. This CDR3 reads CASSGLLRGSTDTQYF. The CDR3 DNA reads as TGTGCCAGCAGTGGCTTACTACGGGGTTCCACAGATACGCAGTATTTT.

This clonotype has a handful of counts. This sequence joins TRBV20-1 and TRBJ2-4; the match to TRBD2 covers 9 bases. Germline trimming cut 6 bases from V and 5 bases from J; bases unmatched to any gene: 8. Germline CDR1 and CDR2: DFQATT and SNEGSKA (reference sequence). This CDR3 contains 14 residues. The CDR3 loop is CSAIAGAEQNIQYF. The CDR3 nucleotides read TGCAGTGCCATAGCGGGGGCAGAACAAAACATTCAGTACTTC.

This chain connects TRBV27 to TRBJ2-1; 11 nucleotides align to TRBD2. Germline CDR1 is MNHEY and CDR2 is SMNVEV (reference sequence). The CDR3 loop spans 15 amino acids. V dropped 5 bases and J dropped 10; count of bases not matched to a gene: 10. The CDR3 sequence is CASSPITSGSDEQFF. CDR3 DNA: TGTGCCAGCAGTCCCATCACTAGCGGGAGTGACGAGCAGTTCTTC.

The V and J genes are TRBV5-6 and TRBJ1-1; 7 nucleotides align to TRBD1. The CDR3 has 13 amino acids. Losses at the gene ends were 3 bases for V and 8 bases for J; bases not matched to a gene: 7. Per germline, CDR1 SGHDT and CDR2 YYEEEE. CDR3 DNA sequence: TGTGCCAGCAGCTGGCCGGACAGGTCCGAAGCTTTCTTT. Its protein is CASSWPDRSEAFF.

This rearrangement joins TRBV13 to TRBJ2-7; 13 bases line up with TRBD2. Trimming removed 4 bases from V and 1 base from J; junction bases left unmatched: 4. CDR1 and CDR2 from the germline V gene are PRHDT and FYEKMQ (reference sequence). This CDR3 spans 16 amino acids. The CDR3 spells CASSSGTSGISYEQYF. For the CDR3, the DNA is TGTGCCAGCAGCTCGGGGACTAGCGGGATTTCCTACGAGCAGTACTTC.

The rearrangement links TRBV7-2 to TRBJ1-5, with D tentatively TRBD1 (6 bases). There are 15 residues in the CDR3. Germline V lookup: CDR1 SGHTA, CDR2 FQGNSA. V lost 4 bases to trimming and J lost 7 bases, with 17 bases between them. The CDR3 region has the DNA TGTGCCAGCAGCTCCTCCGGGACACTGAACCAGCCCCAGCATTTT. Protein product: CASSSSGTLNQPQHF.

V usage is TRBV28 and J usage is TRBJ2-4; 10 bases line up with TRBD2. The DNA end is a closer match to TRBJ2-7, so the J assignment may be wrong. The germline V gene encodes CDR1 MDHEN and CDR2 SYDVKM. The CDR3 is 15 residues long. The CDR3 nucleotides read TGTGCCAGCAGAGCTCGGACTAGCGGATTCTACGAGCAGTACTTC. Its protein product is CASRARTSGFYEQYF.

The rearrangement joins TRBV5-1 to TRBJ2-2; a weak D match, TRBD2 (5 bases). From germline, CDR1 is SGHRS and CDR2 YFSETQ. The CDR3 is 17 amino acids. V was shortened by 4 bases and J by 0 bases, with 16 bases between the two germline ends. The CDR3 sequence: CASSGSDFPTNTGELFF. The CDR3 DNA reads TGCGCCAGCAGCGGGTCGGACTTCCCGACGAACACCGGGGAGCTGTTTTTT.

This chain uses TRBV20-1 with TRBJ2-3; 11 bases align to TRBD2. V shed 6 bases and J 0 bases; nucleotides not matched to a gene: 8. Germline CDR1 DFQATT, CDR2 SNEGSKA (reference sequence). The CDR3 covers 16 residues. The CDR3 nucleotides are TGCAGTGCCCCTCCCACTAGCGGGAGAAGCACAGATACGCAGTATTTT. Residues: CSAPPTSGRSTDTQYF.

This clonotype was detected many times. The chain employs TRBV7-8 and TRBJ2-7; D perhaps matches TRBD2 (5 bases). Trimming took 5 bases from V and 2 from J, leaving 10 bases between them. This CDR3 has 13 amino acids. The V gene's germline CDR1 is SGHVS and CDR2 FQNEAQ. The CDR3: CASSTSGTYEQYF. The CDR3 DNA is TGTGCCAGCAGCACCTCGGGGACCTACGAGCAGTACTTC. The whole variable domain, filled in from reference TRBV7-8 and TRBJ2-7, reads GAGVSQSPRYKVAKRGQDVALRCDPISGHVSLFWYQQALGQGPEFLTYFQNEAQLDKSGLPSDRFFAERPEGSVSTLKIQRTQQEDSAVYLCASSTSGTYEQYFGPGTRLTVT.

V usage is TRBV7-2 and J usage is TRBJ2-3; 10 bases align to TRBD2. Trimming at V came to 1 base and at J to 5 bases, leaving 3 bases not matched to a gene. Germline loops: CDR1 SGHTA, CDR2 FQGNSA. This CDR3 spans 15 amino acids. The CDR3 coding sequence is TGTGCCAGCAGCTTAGTGTTAGCGGGAGGAGATACGCAGTATTTT. This codes for CASSLVLAGGDTQYF.

The chain has TRBV11-1 and TRBJ1-2; 7 bases are a match to TRBD1. Germline CDR1 reads SGHAT; CDR2 reads FQDESV (reference sequence). V gave up 5 bases and J gave up 1 base; unmatched junction bases: 4. CDR3 length: 14 residues. The CDR3: CASSRTGVNYGYTF. CDR3 in DNA: TGTGCCAGCAGCCGGACAGGAGTTAACTATGGCTACACCTTC.

This clonotype was picked up a small number of times. The chain recombines TRBV20-1 with TRBJ2-1; 10 nucleotides align to TRBD2. The V gene's germline CDR1 is DFQATT and CDR2 SNEGSKA (reference sequence). CDR3 length: 15 residues. J was trimmed by 7 bases and V by 0 bases; bases with no gene match: 6. The CDR3 DNA sequence: TGCAGTGCTAGAGATCTCCTAGCGGGAGTGAATGAGCAGTTCTTC. Its translation is CSARDLLAGVNEQFF.

V gene TRBV20-1 combines with J gene TRBJ2-5; possibly TRBD1 for D (5 bases). The ends were cut back, 5 bases at V and 3 bases at J, with 13 bases in the middle. CDR1 is DFQATT, CDR2 SNEGSKA, per germline (reference sequence). CDR3 size: 13 residues. CDR3 nucleotide sequence: TGCAGTGCTCGACAGTACCTAGAAGAGACCCAGTACTTC. It specifies CSARQYLEETQYF.

Notes on this clonotype: The junction differs from germline at one of its ends, possibly a read error. In DNA, the CDR3 is TGCGGTGCTAGAGATCCCCGGGGCGGGAATAAAGAGACCCAGTACTTC. This sequence encodes CGARDPRGGNKETQYF. The chain uses TRBV20-1 and TRBJ2-5; D perhaps matches TRBD2 (6 bases). The length of the CDR3 is 16 residues. Looked up from germline, CDR1 is DFQATT and CDR2 is SNEGSKA (reference sequence).

V is TRBV20-1 and J is TRBJ2-5, with 10 bases that match TRBD2. The DNA end favors TRBJ2-7, so the J call may be wrong. Germline assignment: CDR1 DFQATT and CDR2 SNEGSKA (reference sequence). CDR3 length equals 12 residues. CDR3 DNA: TGCAGTCTAGCGGGAGCTTACAACGAGCAGTACTTC. This encodes CSLAGAYNEQYF.

V gene TRBV7-6 combines with J gene TRBJ2-4, with D perhaps matching TRBD1 (6 bases). CDR3 length: 19 residues. Per germline, CDR1 SGHVS and CDR2 FNYEAQ. V lost 3 bases and J lost 5, with 26 bases in between. CDR3 protein: CASSFRASDPRDTENIQYF. The CDR3 DNA follows: TGTGCCAGCAGCTTCCGCGCCAGCGATCCCCGGGACACCGAAAACATTCAGTACTTC.

The chain employs TRBV11-2 and TRBJ2-5; 8 bases line up with TRBD2. This CDR3 comprises 18 residues. With 8 bases clipped from V and 3 bases from J, the junction kept 20 bases outside the gene matches. The germline gives CDR1 SGHAT, CDR2 FQNNGV. The CDR3 sequence: CASSTRDVAGPLKETQYF. The DNA of the CDR3 is TGTGCCAGCTCGACACGGGACGTAGCGGGACCCCTCAAAGAGACCCAGTACTTC.

The chain uses TRBV20-1 and TRBJ2-3; D perhaps matches TRBD2 (6 bases). Trimming removed 0 bases from V and 1 base from J, with 11 bases in between. Germline assignment: CDR1 DFQATT and CDR2 SNEGSKA (reference sequence). The CDR3 covers 15 residues. CDR3 sequence reads: CSARDTSSGTDTQYF. In DNA form, the CDR3 reads TGCAGTGCTAGAGATACTAGCTCGGGCACAGATACGCAGTATTTT.

The chain employs TRBV7-2 and TRBJ1-2, with a possible D match to TRBD1 (5 bases). V was clipped by 3 bases and J by 7 bases, with 9 bases between them. Germline V gives CDR1 SGHTA, CDR2 FQGNSA. The CDR3 is made up of 12 amino acids. This CDR3 is CASSFGTCGYTF. The DNA of the CDR3 is TGTGCCAGCAGCTTTGGGACCTGTGGCTACACCTTC.

V and J are TRBV6-1 and TRBJ2-7; 12 nucleotides align to TRBD1. V lost 5 bases, J lost 3 bases, and 20 bases stayed unmatched. The CDR3 length is 20 residues. Germline CDR1 is MNHNS and CDR2 is SASEGT. CDR3 protein: CASSIHRDRGRGPLYYEQYF. CDR3 nucleotide sequence: TGTGCCAGCAGTATCCACCGGGACAGGGGGCGCGGGCCCCTCTACTACGAGCAGTACTTC.

Concerning this clonotype: The germline gene is not matched at one end of the junction; a read error may be the cause. The V gene is TRBV27, the J gene TRBJ2-1; 7 bases map to TRBD2. Germline V gene sequence: CDR1 MNHEY, CDR2 SMNVEV (reference sequence). The CDR3 totals 13 residues. The CDR3 is CPSSWGGNNEQFF. The CDR3 DNA reads TGTCCCAGCAGTTGGGGGGGAAACAATGAGCAGTTCTTC.

This sequence joins TRBV6-5 and TRBJ1-2, with TRBD1 matching over 8 bases. From germline, CDR1 is MNHEY and CDR2 SVGAGI. V was pared by 0 bases and J by 4 bases, with 4 bases of the junction left unmatched. The CDR3 is 15 amino acids. The CDR3 is CASSYSQGALYGYTF. Here the CDR3 DNA reads TGTGCCAGCAGTTACTCGCAGGGGGCACTCTATGGCTACACCTTC.

This clonotype showed up just a few times. This sequence joins TRBV27 and TRBJ2-1, with D maybe TRBD2 (6 bases). V was cut by 8 bases and J by 0 bases, with 14 bases left in between. CDR1 MNHEY and CDR2 SMNVEV come from the germline V gene (reference sequence). The CDR3 has 15 residues. The CDR3 DNA sequence: TGTGCCAGCGGCGTGGGGGGAAGCTCCTACAATGAGCAGTTCTTC. Its translation is CASGVGGSSYNEQFF.

The chain carries TRBV12-3 or TRBV12-4 and TRBJ2-5; D unresolved. V was shortened by 3 bases and J by 2 bases, with 10 bases between the two germline ends. This CDR3 is 14 amino acids long. The CDR3: CASSLIAAQETQYF. CDR3 in DNA: TGTGCCAGCAGTTTGATAGCCGCGCAAGAGACCCAGTACTTC.